This TCR beta chain was sequenced for a study of regulatory T cells in long-lasting Graves disease. Looking at the study overall: It was over 5 years of antithyroid drugs, with positive TSH receptor antibodies, that meant persistent Graves' disease. Points from the study as a whole: The study found TRBV28, TRBJ1-2 and TRBJ2-5 favored in persistent disease.

In regard to this clonotype: Its matching antigen is unknown.

The germline CDR1 and CDR2 sequences are SQVTM and ANQGSEA. The ends were cut back, 5 bases at V and 3 bases at J, with 10 bases in the middle. This CDR3 is built from 12 residues. Time point given: persistent/refractory GD, antithyroid drugs over 5 years with positive TRAb. The TCR library was made from RNA that had been extracted from PBMCs in TRIzol. CDR3-region Arm-PCR and iRepertoire HTBI primers produced the TCR beta libraries. MiXCR, run by TCRdb on the multiplex PCR reads, gives a single entry per CDR3 protein. The sample lists approximately 690,000 distinct CDR3 sequences, about 30% seen once, with around 42% in the top ten.

The receptor was derived from a female donor with Graves disease. This material consisted of peripheral blood mononuclear cells (PBMCs), taken when the disease was refractory, from a patient treated with antithyroid drugs. The rearrangement links TRBV29-1 to TRBJ1-2; D gene uncertain. CDR3 loop: CSVLNRDYGYTF. The CDR3 nucleotides are TGCAGCGTTTTGAATAGGGACTATGGCTACACCTTC.